The 27 T cell receptor beta chains listed next were all sequenced from one sample in a study of CD8 T cells in Susac syndrome (dated by TCRdb to the late 2010s). Library construction relied on the immunoSEQ multiplex PCR assay. RNA was extracted using the RNeasy kit, and about 0.5 to 1 ug of the RNA was reverse transcribed with random hexamers. The raw public data were reprocessed by TCRdb itself: fastp quality trimming at Q25, MiXCR clonotype calling, in-frame beta chains only. Each entry is one CDR3 protein sequence, shown with its most common DNA and genes. Within this sample are more than 130,000 distinct CDR3 sequences, with 94% of them counted one time only. Approximately 0.25% of the sample belongs to the ten largest clones. Sequenced sample: CD8+ T cells from PBMCs. Receptors were obtained from a human donor in good health.

The rearrangement links TRBV7-9 to TRBJ2-3, with D possibly being TRBD2 (5 bases). Deletions cut 5 bases from V and 6 bases from J, with 18 bases between. CDR3 length equals 15 residues. Germline V gives CDR1 SEHNR, CDR2 FQNEAQ (reference sequence). In DNA, the CDR3 is TGTGCCAGCAGCCCCGGGAACGCAATGGGGGATACGCAGTATTTT. Its protein is CASSPGNAMGDTQYF.

The chain uses TRBV5-1 and TRBJ2-7; tentatively, D is TRBD2 (5 bases). Germline V gene data show CDR1 as SGHRS and CDR2 as YFSETQ. The length of the CDR3 is 13 residues. Trimming removed 1 base from V and 7 bases from J, with 12 bases in between. This CDR3 reads CASSLLGTGEQYF. The CDR3 nucleotides read TGCGCCAGCAGCTTGCTCGGTACGGGGGAGCAGTACTTC.

The gene calls are TRBV4-3 and TRBJ2-1; 8 nucleotides agree with TRBD2. The CDR3 extends over 17 amino acids. CDR1 and CDR2 (germline): LGHNA, YSLEER. J gave up 3 bases and V 0 bases, and 7 bases lay outside the gene matches. The CDR3 spells CASSQDRLAGIYNEQFF. CDR3 bases: TGCGCCAGCAGCCAAGACAGATTAGCGGGGATCTACAATGAGCAGTTCTTC.

V and J are TRBV18 and TRBJ2-2; D gene uncertain. In germline, CDR1 is KGHSH, CDR2 LQKENI. The CDR3 is 14 residues long. V was trimmed by 5 bases and J by 7 bases, leaving 14 bases between them. CDR3 in amino acids: CASSTSDPIGELFF. The CDR3 DNA sequence: TGTGCCAGCTCAACTTCAGATCCTATCGGGGAGCTGTTTTTT.

CDR3 loop: CASSLRGRGQETQYF. Written as DNA, the CDR3 is TGTGCCAGCAGCCTAAGAGGAAGGGGACAAGAGACCCAGTACTTC. The V call is TRBV9, the J call TRBJ2-5; D is possibly TRBD1 (5 bases). CDR1 and CDR2 from the germline V gene are SGDLS and YYNGEE. Trimming stripped 4 bases from V and 2 bases from J, with 15 bases between. The CDR3 sequence is 15 residues long.

J is TRBJ2-7 and V is TRBV27; D possibly uses TRBD1 or TRBD2 (7 bases each). Looked up from germline, CDR1 is MNHEY and CDR2 is SMNVEV (reference sequence). V was cut by 9 bases and J by 4 bases, with 16 bases left in between. The length of the CDR3 is 13 residues. CDR3 DNA sequence: TGTGCCAGGCGGGACAGAGCGGGATACGAGCAGTACTTC. Translating it yields CARRDRAGYEQYF.

The genes are TRBV12-3 or TRBV12-4 and TRBJ2-3, with a weak D call TRBD1 (5 bases). V lost 2 bases and J lost 3, with 12 bases in between. The CDR3 runs 15 residues. In DNA form, the CDR3 reads TGTGCCAGCAGTTTAATCGCCAGGGCGACAGATACGCAGTATTTT. It encodes CASSLIARATDTQYF.

V usage is TRBV27 and J usage is TRBJ1-5, with 9 nucleotides matching TRBD1. The germline V gene has CDR1 MNHEY and CDR2 SMNVEV (reference sequence). The CDR3 loop spans 14 amino acids. With V trimmed by 4 bases and J by 7 bases, 5 bases remained unmatched. The CDR3 DNA reads as TGTGCCAGCAGTTCACAGGGGGCCTCGCAGCCCCAGCATTTT. The encoded protein is CASSSQGASQPQHF.

This chain connects TRBV28 to TRBJ2-5; 8 bases map to TRBD1. The length of the CDR3 is 16 residues. The V and J ends lost 7 bases and 5 bases, in that order; junction bases with no gene match: 15. Germline CDR1 reads MDHEN; CDR2 reads SYDVKM. The CDR3 coding sequence is TGTGCCAGCACAAAAGAGGGACAGGACATTAGGGAGACCCAGTACTTC. It encodes CASTKEGQDIRETQYF.

CDR3 coding DNA: TGTGCCTGGGCGGACAGTGGCAATCAGCCCCAGCATTTT. This translates into CAWADSGNQPQHF. J is TRBJ1-5 and V is TRBV30; a possible D gene is TRBD1 (6 bases). CDR3 size: 13 residues. The V end was cut by 5 bases, the J end by 2 bases, with 10 bases between. Per germline, CDR1 GTSNPN and CDR2 SVGIG (reference sequence).

Only a few counts were recorded for this clonotype. The J gene is TRBJ1-1, the V gene TRBV30, with D perhaps matching TRBD1 (5 bases). The CDR3 extends over 13 amino acids. With 0 bases removed from V and 4 bases from J, the gap between germline ends came to 9 bases. Germline V gives CDR1 GTSNPN, CDR2 SVGIG (reference sequence). In DNA, the CDR3 is TGTGCCTGGAGTGTATCCGGGGGCACTGAAGCTTTCTTT. Translated: CAWSVSGGTEAFF.

The chain links TRBV12-5 to TRBJ2-1, with D hard to call. Trimming took off 0 bases at V and 8 bases at J, with 5 bases between the two ends. Germline V gene data show CDR1 as LGHNT and CDR2 as FRNRAP. This CDR3 spans 12 amino acids. CDR3 sequence (DNA): TGTGCTAGTGGTTTGGTCGAATATGAGCAGTTCTTC. Translation gives CASGLVEYEQFF.

This sequence joins TRBV24-1 and TRBJ1-5; D gene ambiguous. Trimming left V 5 bases short and J 6 bases short, with 13 bases between. Germline CDR1 reads KGHDR; CDR2 reads SFDVKD. The CDR3 loop spans 14 amino acids. The CDR3 reads CATSGWWAVQPQHF. The DNA of the CDR3 is TGTGCCACCAGTGGATGGTGGGCTGTTCAGCCCCAGCATTTT.

This clonotype is a singleton in its sample. The J gene is TRBJ2-1, the V gene TRBV27, with D uncertain. Germline V lookup: CDR1 MNHEY, CDR2 SMNVEV (reference sequence). Trimming removed 6 bases from V and 10 bases from J, with 13 bases in between. This CDR3 spans 12 amino acids. The CDR3 region is CASRGLEWEQFF. In nucleotides, the CDR3 is TGTGCCAGCAGGGGTTTAGAATGGGAGCAGTTCTTC.

The chain carries TRBV29-1 and TRBJ1-1, with a possible D match to TRBD1 (5 bases). Germline lookup yields CDR1 SQVTM and CDR2 ANQGSEA. The CDR3 spans 15 residues. V was pared by 7 bases and J by 4 bases, with 22 bases between. CDR3 bases: TGCAGCGCCGACCGGGCAACAGGAGGAAGCACTGAAGCTTTCTTT. Protein product: CSADRATGGSTEAFF. The whole variable domain, remainder taken from reference TRBV29-1 and TRBJ1-1, is SAVISQKPSRDICQRGTSLTIQCQVDSQVTMMFWYRQQPGQSLTLIATANQGSEATYESGFVIDKFPISRPNLTFSTLTVSNMSPEDSSIYLCSADRATGGSTEAFFGQGTRLTVV.

The chain combines TRBV4-3 with TRBJ2-7; D is undetermined. Germline CDR1 reads LGHNA; CDR2 reads YSLEER. The CDR3 totals 17 residues. The germline V and J ends were trimmed by 3 bases and 3 bases, with 21 bases remaining between them. This chain's CDR3 is CASSHPAQTYRLYEQYF. CDR3 DNA: TGCGCCAGCAGCCACCCCGCGCAGACTTACAGACTCTACGAGCAGTACTTC.

The chain employs TRBV5-4 and TRBJ2-1; 7 positions match TRBD2. Germline CDR1 and CDR2: SGHNT and YYREEE (reference sequence). CDR3 length equals 16 residues. After removal of 3 bases from V and 7 bases from J, the junction contained 13 bases not matched to a gene. The CDR3 is CASSYGGEGLGNEQFF. The CDR3 nucleotides read TGTGCCAGCAGCTATGGGGGGGAGGGCCTAGGGAATGAGCAGTTCTTC.

The gene calls are TRBV5-4 and TRBJ2-5; 13 bases are shared with TRBD2. Losses at the gene ends were 4 bases for V and 0 bases for J; bases not matched to a gene: 6. CDR1 and CDR2 from the germline V gene are SGHNT and YYREEE (reference sequence). This CDR3 spans 17 amino acids. The CDR3 loop reads CASSTGLAGMYQETQYF. The CDR3 DNA is TGTGCCAGCAGCACGGGACTAGCGGGGATGTACCAAGAGACCCAGTACTTC. Complete variable domain (other parts from reference TRBV5-4 and TRBJ2-5): ETGVTQSPTHLIKTRGQQVTLRCSSQSGHNTVSWYQQALGQGPQFIFQYYREEENGRGNFPPRFSGLQFPNYSSELNVNALELDDSALYLCASSTGLAGMYQETQYFGPGTRLLVL.

This clonotype was counted once. The chain is built from TRBV20-1 and TRBJ2-2; TRBD2 matches 11 bases. This CDR3 contains 15 residues. J gave up 5 bases and V 0 bases, and 2 bases lay outside the gene matches. Germline V gene lookup returns CDR1 DFQATT and CDR2 SNEGSKA (reference sequence). CDR3 nucleotides: TGCAGTGCTAGAGATCTAGCGGGAGGAACCGGGGAGCTGTTTTTT. Protein sequence: CSARDLAGGTGELFF.

The chain combines TRBV16 with TRBJ2-5; unclear D gene. The ends were cut back, 0 bases at V and 5 bases at J, with 7 bases in the middle. Germline CDR1 is KGHSY and CDR2 is FQNENV. This CDR3 contains 13 residues. The CDR3 sequence is CASSQSDEETQYF. The CDR3 DNA follows: TGTGCCAGCAGCCAATCGGACGAGGAGACCCAGTACTTC. Variable domain in full (rest from reference TRBV16 and TRBJ2-5): GEEVAQTPKHLVRGEGQKAKLYCAPIKGHSYVFWYQQVLKNEFKFLISFQNENVFDETGMPKERFSAKCLPNSPCSLEIQATKLEDSAVYFCASSQSDEETQYFGPGTRLLVL.

J is TRBJ2-5 and V is TRBV25-1; unclear D gene. Germline CDR1 MGHDK, CDR2 SYGVNS. CDR3 length: 11 residues. V was cut by 3 bases and J by 5 bases, with 4 bases left in between. Written as DNA, the CDR3 is TGTGCCAGCAGTGACGGGGAGACCCAGTACTTC. Its translation: CASSDGETQYF.

The chain is built from TRBV27 and TRBJ2-1; 7 bases agree with TRBD1. Germline values: CDR1 MNHEY, CDR2 SMNVEV (reference sequence). The V and J ends lost 4 bases and 7 bases, in that order; junction bases with no gene match: 13. This CDR3 is 16 amino acids long. This chain's CDR3 is CASSSLRMIRGNEQFF. In DNA, the CDR3 is TGTGCCAGCAGTTCTCTCCGTATGATCAGGGGGAATGAGCAGTTCTTC.

The chain carries TRBV9 and TRBJ2-7; unclear D gene. Deletions cut 3 bases from V and 0 bases from J, with 16 bases between. Germline CDR1 SGDLS, CDR2 YYNGEE. This CDR3 contains 16 residues. The CDR3 DNA sequence: TGTGCCAGCAGCGCGTCTCCCGGGCGGTCCTCCTACGAGCAGTACTTC. It translates to CASSASPGRSSYEQYF. The full variable domain, completed using reference TRBV9 and TRBJ2-7, is DSGVTQTPKHLITATGQRVTLRCSPRSGDLSVYWYQQSLDQGLQFLIQYYNGEERAKGNILERFSAQQFPDLHSELNLSSLELGDSALYFCASSASPGRSSYEQYFGPGTRLTVT.

The chain employs TRBV4-3 and TRBJ2-1; D unclear. Germline V lookup: CDR1 LGHNA, CDR2 YSLEER. The CDR3 totals 13 residues. V lost 4 bases and J 7 bases, leaving 11 bases between the germline ends. CDR3 region: CASSPSHRNEQFF. The CDR3 region has the DNA TGCGCCAGCAGCCCGTCTCACCGGAATGAGCAGTTCTTC.

This clonotype was seen a single time. The rearrangement links TRBV27 to TRBJ2-1, with D hard to call. Between the trimmed V and J ends, which lost 5 bases and 0 bases, there was a span of 8 bases. Germline CDR1 is MNHEY and CDR2 is SMNVEV (reference sequence). The length of the CDR3 is 14 residues. The DNA of the CDR3 is TGTGCCAGCAGTACCAGGCGCTCCTACAATGAGCAGTTCTTC. This gives the protein CASSTRRSYNEQFF.

The gene calls are TRBV7-2 and TRBJ2-2; D is uncertain. This CDR3 comprises 14 residues. The germline V and J ends were trimmed by 11 bases and 0 bases, with 13 bases remaining between them. Germline-derived CDR1 and CDR2 are SGHTA and FQGNSA. This CDR3 is CAQPFGANTGELFF. DNA for the CDR3: TGTGCCCAGCCCTTCGGAGCGAACACCGGGGAGCTGTTTTTT.

This chain connects TRBV3-1 to TRBJ1-1; D possibly corresponds to TRBD1 (6 bases). The ends were cut back, 2 bases at V and 7 bases at J, with 8 bases in the middle. Germline V gene lookup returns CDR1 LGHDT and CDR2 YNNKEL (reference sequence). CDR3 length: 12 amino acids. The CDR3 sequence: CASSQPQGEAFF. CDR3 DNA: TGTGCCAGCAGCCAACCACAGGGTGAAGCTTTCTTT.